Below, one TCR beta chain is given with its context. Its antigen is undetermined. Full-length variable regions came from constant-region reverse primers plus semi-nested Nested Universal Primer A PCR. TCRdb re-derived calls from the 5' RACE reads in MiXCR, one entry per CDR3 protein. This sample has some 11,000 distinct CDR3 sequences, with under 35% found just once. Cells sorted as Tregs were CD4+, CD25+ and CD127-/low. V was pared by 0 bases and J by 4 bases, with 8 bases between. This CDR3 spans 13 amino acids. Germline values: CDR1 SGDLS, CDR2 YYNGEE. Findings and limits, study-wide: Greatest tumor Treg TCR overlap was with tumor naive CD4+ cells. Tumor memory CD4+ T cell TCR gene usage clustered with blood and lymph node memory CD4+ cells and lymph node naive CD4+ cells. The larger cohort examined one V-J beta rearrangement, not whole repertoires.

The sequence came from a female donor with breast cancer. Sequencing was done on a sample of Tregs sorted from a lymph node. The chain links TRBV9 to TRBJ2-7; D remains ambiguous. DNA for the CDR3: TGTGCCAGCAGCGTAGCTGAAGAGTACGAGCAGTACTTC. It translates to CASSVAEEYEQYF.